Presented here are 7 T cell receptor beta chains from one specimen sequenced in a study of neoadjuvant anti-PD-1 for oral cavity cancer. Described time point: after neoadjuvant nivolumab, at surgical resection. Method: immunoSEQ multiplex PCR; TCRdb's copy keeps in-frame clones and lacks some. The sample consists of around 13,000 clones, 76% of them appearing once. Sample: PBMCs, taken after nivolumab (anti-PD-1) treatment. The receptors here all came from a person aged 35-79 years with oral cavity squamous cell carcinoma.

The J gene is TRBJ1-1, the V gene TRBV19; D might be TRBD1 (5 bases). The CDR3 is 17 amino acids. Trimming cost V 0 bases and J 5 bases, with 19 bases left between them. Germline lookup yields CDR1 LNHDA and CDR2 SQIVND (reference sequence). The CDR3 spells CASSIDLYWGGETEAFF. The CDR3 DNA reads as TGTGCCAGTAGTATAGATTTGTATTGGGGAGGGGAAACTGAAGCTTTCTTT.

V is TRBV7-8 and J is TRBJ1-2, with TRBD1 as a possible D gene (6 bases). This CDR3 comprises 15 residues. Looked up from germline, CDR1 is SGHVS and CDR2 is FQNEAQ. V gave up 5 bases and J gave up 5 bases, with 18 bases separating them. CDR3 protein: CASSLSGGIGYGYTF. CDR3 DNA sequence: TGTGCCAGCAGCCTATCGGGGGGCATTGGGTATGGCTACACCTTC.

V gene TRBV11-3 combines with J gene TRBJ2-3; D might be TRBD2 (6 bases). The V gene lost 0 bases and the J gene lost 7 bases, with 23 bases spanning the gap. The CDR3 has 18 amino acids. Germline-derived CDR1 and CDR2 are SGHNT and YENEEA. The CDR3 DNA reads TGTGCCAGCAGCTTAGATCAAGGAGGGTCGATAAAACAAAATACGCAGTATTTT. This translates into CASSLDQGGSIKQNTQYF.

This chain connects TRBV30 to TRBJ2-7, with TRBD1 identical over 12 bases. This CDR3 has 16 amino acids. J gave up 7 bases and V 3 bases, and 13 bases lay outside the gene matches. The germline V gene encodes CDR1 GTSNPN and CDR2 SVGIG (reference sequence). The CDR3 DNA reads TGTGCCTGGAGCCCTATTGGGGGACAGGGGGCGAGAGAGCAGTACTTC. It translates to CAWSPIGGQGAREQYF.

This clone was seen more than once but under ten times. The V call is TRBV7-2, the J call TRBJ1-1; 7 bases match TRBD1. Per the germline V gene, CDR1 is SGHTA and CDR2 is FQGNSA. The CDR3 totals 14 residues. With 5 bases clipped from V and 10 bases from J, the junction kept 13 bases outside the gene matches. The CDR3 DNA follows: TGTGCCAGCAGCCCGGCAGGGGGATCAAGTGGAGCTTTCTTT. It translates to CASSPAGGSSGAFF.

The chain has TRBV27 and TRBJ1-5; 7 nucleotides line up with TRBD1. V was pared by 6 bases and J by 0 bases, with 8 bases of the junction left unmatched. This CDR3 region has 16 residues. Per the germline V gene, CDR1 is MNHEY and CDR2 is SMNVEV (reference sequence). The CDR3: CASRGGQRYSNQPQHF. CDR3 DNA sequence: TGTGCCAGCAGGGGGGGACAGAGATATAGCAATCAGCCCCAGCATTTT.

The chain recombines TRBV30 with TRBJ1-2; 8 bases match TRBD1. The CDR3 runs 16 residues. V was clipped by 3 bases and J by 4 bases; unmatched bases: 13. Germline lookup yields CDR1 GTSNPN and CDR2 SVGIG (reference sequence). CDR3 sequence (DNA): TGTGCCTGGAGATTGGCAGGGGGCGCCGTTTTCTATGGCTACACCTTC. This codes for CAWRLAGGAVFYGYTF.